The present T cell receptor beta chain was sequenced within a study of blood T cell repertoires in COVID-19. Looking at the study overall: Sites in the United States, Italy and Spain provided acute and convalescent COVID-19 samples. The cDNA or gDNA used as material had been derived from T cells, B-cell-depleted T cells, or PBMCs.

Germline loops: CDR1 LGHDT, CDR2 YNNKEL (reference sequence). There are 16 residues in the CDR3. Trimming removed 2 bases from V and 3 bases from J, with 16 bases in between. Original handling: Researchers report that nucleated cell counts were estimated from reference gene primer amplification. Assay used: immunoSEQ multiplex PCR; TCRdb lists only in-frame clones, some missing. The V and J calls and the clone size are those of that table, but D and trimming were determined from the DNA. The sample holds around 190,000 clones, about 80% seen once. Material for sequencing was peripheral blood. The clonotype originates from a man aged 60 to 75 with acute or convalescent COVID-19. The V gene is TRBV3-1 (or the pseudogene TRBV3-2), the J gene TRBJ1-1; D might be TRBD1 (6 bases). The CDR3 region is CASSQKKGGQYTEAFF. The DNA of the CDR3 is TGTGCCAGCAGCCAAAAAAAGGGTGGACAGTACACTGAAGCTTTCTTT.